These T cell receptor beta chains were read from a single sample in a study of molecular identifiers for immune sequencing clone quantification. TCRdb fed the PCR reads into MiXCR, producing one record per CDR3 protein. The sample lists approximately 630,000 distinct CDR3 sequences; roughly 25% were seen once. Sequenced input: naive CD8+ T cells from blood, with Jurkat cell RNA spiked in. These receptors were collected from a human donor in good health. Some libraries in this study had Jurkat cell RNA spiked in. Each CDR3 is given with its conserved first and last residue. The order of the fields is J gene, D gene, V gene, clone size, CDR3 DNA, CDR3 protein. D genes are given only for firm matches. Clone size is given for some rows only: seen once, a few or many times, or a class if the clone is expanded.

J gene: TRBJ1-1; D gene: .; V gene: TRBV7-9; clone size: many; CDR3 DNA: TGTGCCAGCAGCTCGGGCAGTGAAGCTTTCTTT; CDR3 protein: CASSSGSEAFF
J gene: TRBJ2-3; D gene: TRBD2; V gene: TRBV9; clone size: .; CDR3 DNA: TGTGCCAGCAGCCCCGAGGGGGGGACTAGCGGAGATACGCAGTATTTT; CDR3 protein: CASSPEGGTSGDTQYF
J gene: TRBJ2-7; D gene: TRBD2; V gene: TRBV29-1; clone size: many; CDR3 DNA: TGCAGCGTTGAAGGACTAGCGGACTACGAGCAGTACTTC; CDR3 protein: CSVEGLADYEQYF
J gene: TRBJ2-7; D gene: .; V gene: TRBV7-6; clone size: .; CDR3 DNA: TGTGCCAGTGGAGGGGGTCCCGAGCAGTACTTC; CDR3 protein: CASGGGPEQYF
J gene: TRBJ2-7; D gene: TRBD2; V gene: TRBV5-4; clone size: few; CDR3 DNA: TGTGCCAGCAGCTTGGGTACCGGACTAGCAATCTACGAGCAGTACTTC; CDR3 protein: CASSLGTGLAIYEQYF
J gene: TRBJ2-3; D gene: TRBD2; V gene: TRBV30; clone size: few; CDR3 DNA: TGTGCCTGGCTTACCGAGGGGCTAGCGGGGGTCACAGATACGCAGTATTTT; CDR3 protein: CAWLTEGLAGVTDTQYF
J gene: TRBJ2-5; D gene: .; V gene: TRBV11-2; clone size: .; CDR3 DNA: TGTGCCAGCAGCCTACCGGCGGGGACAAATCAAGAGACCCAGTACTTC; CDR3 protein: CASSLPAGTNQETQYF
J gene: TRBJ2-7; D gene: TRBD1; V gene: TRBV5-6; clone size: many; CDR3 DNA: TGTGCCAGCAGCTCACGAGGGACAGGGTCCTACGAGCAGTACTTC; CDR3 protein: CASSSRGTGSYEQYF
J gene: TRBJ1-1; D gene: .; V gene: TRBV29-1; clone size: many; CDR3 DNA: TGCAGCGTCCCGGTGAACACTGAAGCTTTCTTT; CDR3 protein: CSVPVNTEAFF
J gene: TRBJ2-7; D gene: .; V gene: TRBV7-6; clone size: many; CDR3 DNA: TGTGCCAGCAGCCCGGGGCACTCAGGGGACTACGAGCAGTACTTC; CDR3 protein: CASSPGHSGDYEQYF
J gene: TRBJ2-3; D gene: TRBD2; V gene: TRBV7-9; clone size: many; CDR3 DNA: TGTGCCAGCAGCACCGGGACTAGCAGGAGCACAGATACGCAGTATTTT; CDR3 protein: CASSTGTSRSTDTQYF
J gene: TRBJ2-1; D gene: .; V gene: TRBV4-1; clone size: many; CDR3 DNA: TGCGCCAGCAGCCAAGGAACTCACACAGCAGACTACAATGAGCAGTTCTTC; CDR3 protein: CASSQGTHTADYNEQFF
J gene: TRBJ1-1; D gene: .; V gene: TRBV4-3; clone size: many; CDR3 DNA: TGCGCCAGCAGCCAAGATATGGCAGCCTTGAACACTGAAGCTTTCTTT; CDR3 protein: CASSQDMAALNTEAFF
J gene: TRBJ2-1; D gene: .; V gene: TRBV24-1; clone size: .; CDR3 DNA: TGTGCCACCAGCCCTCCAGGGAACTACAATGAGCAGTTCTTC; CDR3 protein: CATSPPGNYNEQFF
J gene: TRBJ2-4; D gene: TRBD2; V gene: TRBV19; clone size: .; CDR3 DNA: TGTGCCAGTAGTTGGGCGGCGGGAGTCAAAAACATTCAGTACTTC; CDR3 protein: CASSWAAGVKNIQYF
J gene: TRBJ2-1; D gene: TRBD2; V gene: TRBV7-2; clone size: many; CDR3 DNA: TGTGCCACGAAAACTAGCGGGGCCTACAATGAGCAGTTCTTC; CDR3 protein: CATKTSGAYNEQFF
J gene: TRBJ2-3; D gene: .; V gene: TRBV7-3; clone size: few; CDR3 DNA: TGTGCCAGCAGCCTGAGTCCTACCGCAGATACGCAGTATTTT; CDR3 protein: CASSLSPTADTQYF
J gene: TRBJ2-7; D gene: .; V gene: TRBV19; clone size: .; CDR3 DNA: TGTGCCAGTAGTATATACGGAACCTACGAGCAGTACTTC; CDR3 protein: CASSIYGTYEQYF
J gene: TRBJ2-1; D gene: TRBD2; V gene: TRBV12-3/TRBV12-4; clone size: .; CDR3 DNA: TGTGCCAGCAGTTCTTTGGGACTAGCGGGGGGCCAGTCCAATGAGCAGTTCTTC; CDR3 protein: CASSSLGLAGGQSNEQFF
J gene: TRBJ2-5; D gene: .; V gene: TRBV3-1; clone size: .; CDR3 DNA: TGTGCCAGCAGCCCCGTGGAGGGGGTTCAAGAGACCCAGTACTTC; CDR3 protein: CASSPVEGVQETQYF
J gene: TRBJ2-2; D gene: .; V gene: TRBV4-3; clone size: few; CDR3 DNA: TGCGCCAGCAGCCAAGATGTTCGAGAGAACACCGGGGAGCTGTTTTTT; CDR3 protein: CASSQDVRENTGELFF
J gene: TRBJ2-3; D gene: .; V gene: TRBV7-3; clone size: few; CDR3 DNA: TGTGCCAGCAGCTTAATGGAATCGGGTACAGATACGCAGTATTTT; CDR3 protein: CASSLMESGTDTQYF
J gene: TRBJ2-7; D gene: TRBD1; V gene: TRBV6-2/TRBV6-3; clone size: .; CDR3 DNA: TGTGCCAGCAGGACAGGGTTCTACGAGCAGTACTTC; CDR3 protein: CASRTGFYEQYF
J gene: TRBJ1-1; D gene: TRBD1; V gene: TRBV29-1; clone size: many; CDR3 DNA: TGCAGCGTTGAAGATCTTAGGACAGGGGTTCCTGAAGCTTTCTTT; CDR3 protein: CSVEDLRTGVPEAFF
J gene: TRBJ2-7; D gene: TRBD1; V gene: TRBV5-1; clone size: many; CDR3 DNA: TGCGCCAGCAGCTTTCAAAAGGGACAGGTCACCTACGAGCAGTACTTC; CDR3 protein: CASSFQKGQVTYEQYF
J gene: TRBJ1-1; D gene: TRBD1; V gene: TRBV5-6; clone size: few; CDR3 DNA: TGTGCCAGCAGCTCGACGGGACAGGGTTATACTGAAGCTTTCTTT; CDR3 protein: CASSSTGQGYTEAFF
J gene: TRBJ1-2; D gene: .; V gene: TRBV2; clone size: .; CDR3 DNA: TGTGCCAGCAGTGAAAGGTGGTTGGTTGTTAACTATGGCTACACCTTC; CDR3 protein: CASSERWLVVNYGYTF
J gene: TRBJ2-5; D gene: TRBD1; V gene: TRBV28; clone size: .; CDR3 DNA: TGTGCCAGCAGTTTTTCCCACGGGACAGGTGAAGGAGAGACCCAGTACTTC; CDR3 protein: CASSFSHGTGEGETQYF
J gene: TRBJ2-2; D gene: .; V gene: TRBV5-1; clone size: many; CDR3 DNA: TGCGCCAGCAGCTTGAACTTAAACCCCGGGGAGCTGTTTTTT; CDR3 protein: CASSLNLNPGELFF
J gene: TRBJ1-1; D gene: .; V gene: TRBV4-3; clone size: .; CDR3 DNA: TGCGCCAGCAGCCAAGATTTCACCCTCAACACTGAAGCAATCTTT; CDR3 protein: CASSQDFTLNTEAIF
J gene: TRBJ2-7; D gene: .; V gene: TRBV27; clone size: .; CDR3 DNA: TGTGCCAGCAATTCTTTAGGGGGCTACGAGCAGTACTTC; CDR3 protein: CASNSLGGYEQYF
J gene: TRBJ2-3; D gene: TRBD2; V gene: TRBV28; clone size: many; CDR3 DNA: TGTGCCAGCAGTTTTAGCGGGAATCACATTAGCACAGATACGCAGTATTTT; CDR3 protein: CASSFSGNHISTDTQYF
J gene: TRBJ1-1; D gene: .; V gene: TRBV20-1; clone size: few; CDR3 DNA: TGCAGTGCTAGATCTATCCTTAGGACTGAAGCTTTCTTT; CDR3 protein: CSARSILRTEAFF
J gene: TRBJ1-1; D gene: .; V gene: TRBV9; clone size: many; CDR3 DNA: TGTGCCAGCAGCGTAGACGGAGGGCATCAGAACACTGAAGCTTTCTTT; CDR3 protein: CASSVDGGHQNTEAFF
J gene: TRBJ1-5; D gene: TRBD1; V gene: TRBV4-3; clone size: many; CDR3 DNA: TGCGCCAGCAGCCAGGACAGGTATAGCAATCAGCCCCAGCATTTT; CDR3 protein: CASSQDRYSNQPQHF
J gene: TRBJ1-4; D gene: .; V gene: TRBV5-6; clone size: few; CDR3 DNA: TGTGCCAGCAGCTTGGCCGGGACGGGTGAAAAACTGTTTTTT; CDR3 protein: CASSLAGTGEKLFF
J gene: TRBJ2-7; D gene: TRBD2; V gene: TRBV9; clone size: many; CDR3 DNA: TGTGCCAGCAGCGTAGGGGATAGCGGGAGTGGTTACGAGCAGTACTTC; CDR3 protein: CASSVGDSGSGYEQYF
J gene: TRBJ2-1; D gene: TRBD1; V gene: TRBV20-1; clone size: many; CDR3 DNA: TGCAGTGCTAGGACCCTGAGGGGACAGGGGATGGATGAGCAGTTCTTC; CDR3 protein: CSARTLRGQGMDEQFF
J gene: TRBJ2-2; D gene: .; V gene: TRBV3-2; clone size: few; CDR3 DNA: TGTGCCAGCAGCCCCCACCGACATTCGGGAGAGGAGGCCGGGGAGCTGTTTTTT; CDR3 protein: CASSPHRHSGEEAGELFF
J gene: TRBJ2-5; D gene: .; V gene: TRBV4-3; clone size: .; CDR3 DNA: TGCGCCAGCGGCCAAGATTGGGGTTCGGGAGAGACCCAGTACTTC; CDR3 protein: CASGQDWGSGETQYF
J gene: TRBJ2-7; D gene: .; V gene: TRBV6-2/TRBV6-3; clone size: once; CDR3 DNA: TGTACCAGCAGTTACACGACCATTCTGGACGAGCAGTACTTC; CDR3 protein: CTSSYTTILDEQYF
J gene: TRBJ2-3; D gene: .; V gene: TRBV12-3/TRBV12-4; clone size: .; CDR3 DNA: TGTGCCAGCAGGGGGCTAGCTACGCCGTATTTT; CDR3 protein: CASRGLATPYF
J gene: TRBJ2-3; D gene: TRBD2; V gene: TRBV7-2; clone size: many; CDR3 DNA: TGTGCCAGCAGCTTAGCGCTAGCGGGAGGGCCGACTAACGCAGATACGCAGTATTTT; CDR3 protein: CASSLALAGGPTNADTQYF
J gene: TRBJ2-2; D gene: .; V gene: TRBV6-5; clone size: few; CDR3 DNA: TGTGCCAGCAGTTACTCACAGGGAACCGGGGAGCTGTTTTTT; CDR3 protein: CASSYSQGTGELFF
J gene: TRBJ1-1; D gene: .; V gene: TRBV6-5; clone size: many; CDR3 DNA: TGTGCCAGCAGTTACAGTGACGGAAGCATAACGGACACTGAAGCTTTCTTT; CDR3 protein: CASSYSDGSITDTEAFF
J gene: TRBJ2-5; D gene: .; V gene: TRBV11-2; clone size: .; CDR3 DNA: TGTGCCTGCAGCTTAGTGGGGTATGAGACCCAGTACTTC; CDR3 protein: CACSLVGYETQYF
J gene: TRBJ1-3; D gene: .; V gene: TRBV28; clone size: few; CDR3 DNA: TGTGCCAGCAGGATAGGAAGGAGCTCTGGAAACACCATATATTTT; CDR3 protein: CASRIGRSSGNTIYF
J gene: TRBJ2-7; D gene: TRBD2; V gene: TRBV7-2; clone size: many; CDR3 DNA: TGTGCCAGCAGTTTTATCGGGACTAGCTCCTACGAGCAGTACTTC; CDR3 protein: CASSFIGTSSYEQYF
J gene: TRBJ1-1; D gene: .; V gene: TRBV7-2; clone size: many; CDR3 DNA: TGTGCCAGCAGCTTAGTTGCTGGCCCTGAAGCTTTCTTT; CDR3 protein: CASSLVAGPEAFF
J gene: TRBJ2-5; D gene: .; V gene: TRBV4-3; clone size: many; CDR3 DNA: TGCGCCAGCAGCCAAGAATCAGGACGGGGGTTAGTTAAGACCCAGTACTTC; CDR3 protein: CASSQESGRGLVKTQYF
J gene: TRBJ2-7; D gene: .; V gene: TRBV7-2; clone size: many; CDR3 DNA: TGTGCCAGCAGCTTGTCCCCCCCTGGGGAACTCCCCAAGCAGTACTTC; CDR3 protein: CASSLSPPGELPKQYF
J gene: TRBJ1-5; D gene: .; V gene: TRBV12-5; clone size: many; CDR3 DNA: TGTGCTAGTGGTTCAGGTAGTAGCAATCAGCCCCAGCATTTT; CDR3 protein: CASGSGSSNQPQHF
J gene: TRBJ1-4; D gene: TRBD1; V gene: TRBV20-1; clone size: .; CDR3 DNA: TGCAGCTACCCGACAGGGGATGATGAAAAACTGTTTTTT; CDR3 protein: CSYPTGDDEKLFF
J gene: TRBJ2-3; D gene: TRBD2; V gene: TRBV2; clone size: many; CDR3 DNA: TGTGCCAGCAGTGATCCTAGCGGGAAATACCCAGATACGCAGTATTTT; CDR3 protein: CASSDPSGKYPDTQYF
J gene: TRBJ2-5; D gene: .; V gene: TRBV4-1; clone size: .; CDR3 DNA: TGCGCCAGCAGCCACATCGGGGAGGAGACCCAGTACTTC; CDR3 protein: CASSHIGEETQYF